Listed below are T cell receptor beta chains from one sample, sequenced in a study of Ad26.COV2.S vaccination and SARS-CoV-2 variants. TCRdb keeps only in-frame clones here, not all; method: immunoSEQ multiplex PCR. There are more than 120,000 clones in the sample; 86% occur only once, and approximately 5.1% lies in the top ten. Material: peripheral blood, obtained after recovery from COVID-19. Every receptor here comes from a human donor who had recovered from COVID-19. The CDR3 runs from the conserved cysteine through the conserved F or W. The D gene is left open where the match is weak. A clone size is listed for some rows: how often the clone was seen (once, few, many), or a class if it is expanded.

TRBJ2-3 | TRBD2 | . | TRBV11-3 | CASTAGVYTSTDTQYF | TGTGCCAGCACCGCGGGGGTGTATACTAGCACAGATACGCAGTATTTT
TRBJ2-1 | TRBD1 | . | TRBV28 | CASSHRQGPAFF | TGTGCCAGCAGCCACCGACAGGGTCCGGCGTTCTTC
TRBJ1-5 | . | . | TRBV5-1 | CASSLGPDQPQHF | TGCGCCAGCAGCCTAGGACCCGATCAGCCCCAGCATTTT
TRBJ1-6 | . | . | TRBV11-2 | CASSSSRSSYNSPLHF | TGTGCCAGCAGCTCGAGCAGGAGCTCCTATAATTCACCCCTCCACTTT
TRBJ2-7 | . | . | TRBV6-5 | CASSYGRGAYEQYF | TGTGCCAGCAGTTACGGCAGGGGAGCCTACGAGCAGTACTTC
TRBJ1-4 | . | . | TRBV30 | CAWSPTNEKLFF | TGTGCCTGGAGTCCTACTAATGAAAAACTGTTTTTT
TRBJ1-2 | TRBD1 | . | TRBV6-6 | CASTSSTGRDGYTF | TGTGCCAGCACCTCCTCGACAGGGAGGGATGGCTACACCTTC
TRBJ2-2 | . | few | TRBV5-1 | CASSLGHQNTGELFF | TGCGCCAGCAGCTTGGGTCACCAGAACACCGGGGAGCTGTTTTTT
TRBJ2-3 | . | once | TRBV6-5 | CASSYGGAVTDTQYF | TGTGCCAGCAGTTACGGGGGGGCTGTGACAGATACGCAGTATTTT
TRBJ1-2 | . | . | TRBV14 | CASSPSGVSGYTF | TGTGCCAGCAGCCCATCAGGAGTCTCCGGCTACACCTTC
TRBJ1-2 | . | . | TRBV6-6 | CAGGGALRNGYTF | TGTGCCGGCGGGGGGGCGCTAAGGAATGGCTACACCTTC
TRBJ2-7 | . | once | TRBV24-1 | CATRATGTSYEQYF | TGTGCCACCAGAGCTACCGGGACCTCCTACGAGCAGTACTTC
TRBJ1-1 | TRBD1 | . | TRBV6-2/TRBV6-3 | CASSRGTAEAFF | TGTGCCAGCAGCCGAGGGACAGCAGAAGCTTTCTTT
TRBJ1-2 | TRBD1 | . | TRBV19 | CASTLQGTSYGYTF | TGTGCCAGTACCCTACAGGGGACTTCCTATGGCTACACCTTC
TRBJ2-2 | . | . | TRBV7-2 | CASTLVGGDDTGELFF | TGTGCCAGCACCTTGGTTGGAGGGGATGACACCGGGGAGCTGTTTTTT
TRBJ2-5 | . | . | TRBV6-5 | CASSYSGVPDQETQYF | TGTGCCAGCAGTTACTCCGGAGTTCCCGACCAAGAGACCCAGTACTTC